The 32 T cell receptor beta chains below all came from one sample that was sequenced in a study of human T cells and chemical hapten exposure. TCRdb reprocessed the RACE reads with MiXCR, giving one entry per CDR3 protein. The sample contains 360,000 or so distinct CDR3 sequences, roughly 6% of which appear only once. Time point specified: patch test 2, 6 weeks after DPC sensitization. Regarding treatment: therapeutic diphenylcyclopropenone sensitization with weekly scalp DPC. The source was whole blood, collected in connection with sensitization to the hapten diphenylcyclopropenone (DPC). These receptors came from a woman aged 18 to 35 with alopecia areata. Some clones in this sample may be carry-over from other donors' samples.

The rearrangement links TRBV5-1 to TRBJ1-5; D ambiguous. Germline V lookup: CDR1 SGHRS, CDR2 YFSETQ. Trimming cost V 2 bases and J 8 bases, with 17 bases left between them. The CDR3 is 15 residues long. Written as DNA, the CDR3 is TGCGCCAGCAGCTTAAATGGCGCAGGCGGGGAGCCCCAGCATTTT. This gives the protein CASSLNGAGGEPQHF.

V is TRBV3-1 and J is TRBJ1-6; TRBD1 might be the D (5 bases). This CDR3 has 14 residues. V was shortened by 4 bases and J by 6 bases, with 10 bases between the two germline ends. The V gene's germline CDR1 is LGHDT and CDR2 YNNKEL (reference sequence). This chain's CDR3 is CASSLDGTNSPLHF. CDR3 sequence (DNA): TGTGCCAGCAGCCTGGACGGGACTAATTCACCCCTCCACTTT. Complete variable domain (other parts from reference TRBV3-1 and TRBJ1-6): DTAVSQTPKYLVTQMGNDKSIKCEQNLGHDTMYWYKQDSKKFLKIMFSYNNKELIINETVPNRFSPKSPDKAHLNLHINSLELGDSAVYFCASSLDGTNSPLHFGNGTRLTVT.

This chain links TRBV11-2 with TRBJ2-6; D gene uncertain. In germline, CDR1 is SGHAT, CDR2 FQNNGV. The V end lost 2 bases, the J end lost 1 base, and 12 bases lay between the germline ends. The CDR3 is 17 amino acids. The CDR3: CASSLLADPSGANVLTF. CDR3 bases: TGTGCCAGCAGCTTACTCGCGGATCCTTCTGGGGCCAACGTCCTGACTTTC.

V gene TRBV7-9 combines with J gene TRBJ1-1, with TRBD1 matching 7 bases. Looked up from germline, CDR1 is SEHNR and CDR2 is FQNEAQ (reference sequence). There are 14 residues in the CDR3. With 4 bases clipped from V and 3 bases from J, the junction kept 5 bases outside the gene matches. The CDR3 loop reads CASSSDRDYTEAFF. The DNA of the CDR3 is TGTGCCAGCAGCTCCGACAGGGACTACACTGAAGCTTTCTTT.

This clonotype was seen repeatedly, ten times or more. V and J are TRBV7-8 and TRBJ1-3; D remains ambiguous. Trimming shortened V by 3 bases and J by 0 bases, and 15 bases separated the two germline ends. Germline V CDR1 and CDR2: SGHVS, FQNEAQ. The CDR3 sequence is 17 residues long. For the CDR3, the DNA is TGTGCCAGCAGCTTGGGAATAGGGCTACACTCTGGAAACACCATATATTTT. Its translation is CASSLGIGLHSGNTIYF.

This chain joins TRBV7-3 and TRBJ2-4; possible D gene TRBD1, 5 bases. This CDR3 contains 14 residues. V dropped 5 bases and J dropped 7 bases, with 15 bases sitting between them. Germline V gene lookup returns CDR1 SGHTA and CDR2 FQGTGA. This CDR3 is CASSPEQGRNIQYF. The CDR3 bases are TGTGCCAGCAGCCCCGAGCAGGGCCGTAACATTCAGTACTTC.

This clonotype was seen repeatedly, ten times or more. The CDR3 here is CSAATGDQPQHF. DNA of the CDR3: TGCAGTGCCGCAACCGGGGATCAGCCCCAGCATTTT. This chain connects TRBV20-1 to TRBJ1-5; D is uncertain. In germline, CDR1 is DFQATT, CDR2 SNEGSKA (reference sequence). This CDR3 comprises 12 residues. V lost 6 bases and J 5 bases, leaving 11 bases between the germline ends.

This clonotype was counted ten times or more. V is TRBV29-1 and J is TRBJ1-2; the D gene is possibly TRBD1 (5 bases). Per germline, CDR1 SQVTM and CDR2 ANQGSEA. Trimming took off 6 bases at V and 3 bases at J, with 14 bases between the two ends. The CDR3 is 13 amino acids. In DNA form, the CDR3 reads TGCAGCGTCGAACAGGTAGTGGACTATGGCTACACCTTC. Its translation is CSVEQVVDYGYTF.

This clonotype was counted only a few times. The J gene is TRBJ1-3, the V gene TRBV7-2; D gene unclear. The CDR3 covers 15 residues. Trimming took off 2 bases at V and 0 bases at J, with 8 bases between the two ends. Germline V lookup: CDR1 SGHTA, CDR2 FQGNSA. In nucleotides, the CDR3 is TGTGCCAGCAGCTTACAGGCCAGCTCTGGAAACACCATATATTTT. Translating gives CASSLQASSGNTIYF.

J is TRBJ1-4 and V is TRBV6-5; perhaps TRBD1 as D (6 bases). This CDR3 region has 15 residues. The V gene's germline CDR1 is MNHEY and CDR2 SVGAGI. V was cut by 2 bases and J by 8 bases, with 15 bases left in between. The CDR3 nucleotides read TGTGCCAGCAGTTACGACAGGCGAGCTTCGGAAAAACTGTTTTTT. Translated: CASSYDRRASEKLFF.

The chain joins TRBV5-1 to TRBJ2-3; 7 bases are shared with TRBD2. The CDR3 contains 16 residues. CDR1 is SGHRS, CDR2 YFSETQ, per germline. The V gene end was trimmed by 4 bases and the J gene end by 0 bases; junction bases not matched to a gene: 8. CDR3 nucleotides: TGCGCCAGCAGCCCTCTAGCGGTGACTAGCACAGATACGCAGTATTTT. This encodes CASSPLAVTSTDTQYF. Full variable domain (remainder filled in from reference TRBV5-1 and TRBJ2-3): KAGVTQTPRYLIKTRGQQVTLSCSPISGHRSVSWYQQTPGQGLQFLFEYFSETQRNKGNFPGRFSGRQFSNSRSEMNVSTLELGDSALYLCASSPLAVTSTDTQYFGPGTRLTVL.

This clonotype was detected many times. CDR3 residues: CASSLVGGYNSPLHF. For the CDR3, the DNA is TGTGCCAGCAGTTTGGTAGGGGGCTATAATTCACCCCTCCACTTT. This sequence joins TRBV27 and TRBJ1-6; tentatively, D is TRBD1 (6 bases). Germline loops: CDR1 MNHEY, CDR2 SMNVEV (reference sequence). This CDR3 spans 15 amino acids. Trimming cost V 3 bases and J 3 bases, with 9 bases left between them.

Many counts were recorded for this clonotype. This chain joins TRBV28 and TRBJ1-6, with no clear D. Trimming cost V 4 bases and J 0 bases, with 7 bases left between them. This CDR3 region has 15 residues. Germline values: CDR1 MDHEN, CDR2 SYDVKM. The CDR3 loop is CASSSGSSYNSPLHF. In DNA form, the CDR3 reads TGTGCCAGCAGTTCGGGGAGCTCCTATAATTCACCCCTCCACTTT.

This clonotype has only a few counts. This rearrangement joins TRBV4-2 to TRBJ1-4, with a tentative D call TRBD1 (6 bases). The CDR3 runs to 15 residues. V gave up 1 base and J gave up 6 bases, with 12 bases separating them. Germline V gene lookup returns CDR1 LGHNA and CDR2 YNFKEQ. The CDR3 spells CASSQGRGEDEKLFF. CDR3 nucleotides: TGTGCCAGCAGCCAAGGCAGGGGTGAAGATGAAAAACTGTTTTTT.

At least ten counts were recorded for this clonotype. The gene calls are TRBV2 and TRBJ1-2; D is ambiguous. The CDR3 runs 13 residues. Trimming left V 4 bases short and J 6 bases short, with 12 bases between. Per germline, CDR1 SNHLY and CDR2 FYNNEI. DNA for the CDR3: TGTGCCAGCAGTGTGGAAAAGGGCAATGGCTACACCTTC. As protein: CASSVEKGNGYTF.

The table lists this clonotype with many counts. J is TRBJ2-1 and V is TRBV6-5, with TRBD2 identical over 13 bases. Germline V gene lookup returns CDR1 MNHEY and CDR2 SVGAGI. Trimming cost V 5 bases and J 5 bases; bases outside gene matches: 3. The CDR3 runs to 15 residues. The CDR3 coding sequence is TGTGCCAGCAGTCCCGGGACTAGCGGGGACAATGAGCAGTTCTTC. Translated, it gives CASSPGTSGDNEQFF.

CDR3 in amino acids: CASGRTSGGPEWCEQFF. The DNA of the CDR3 is TGTGCTAGTGGCCGTACTAGCGGGGGGCCCGAATGGTGTGAGCAGTTCTTC. The V gene is TRBV12-5, the J gene TRBJ2-1; 12 bases are a match to TRBD2. Germline values: CDR1 LGHNT, CDR2 FRNRAP. This CDR3 is built from 17 residues. V dropped 6 bases and J dropped 9; count of bases not matched to a gene: 15.

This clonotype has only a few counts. CDR3 bases: TGCAGCGTTGAAGGTACCGGGACAGGTAACACCGGGGAGCTGTTTTTT. It yields the protein CSVEGTGTGNTGELFF. The chain is built from TRBV29-1 and TRBJ2-2; 8 nucleotides agree with TRBD1. V lost 1 base and J lost 2; bases outside the gene matches: 6. CDR3 length: 16 amino acids. Germline V gene data show CDR1 as SQVTM and CDR2 as ANQGSEA.

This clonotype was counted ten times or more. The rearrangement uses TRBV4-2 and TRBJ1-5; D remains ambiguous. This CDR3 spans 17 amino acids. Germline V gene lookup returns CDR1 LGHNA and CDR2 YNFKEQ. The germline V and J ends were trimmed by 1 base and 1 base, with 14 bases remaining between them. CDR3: CASSQGLTPGSNQPQHF. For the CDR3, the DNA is TGTGCCAGCAGCCAAGGGCTTACTCCGGGGAGCAATCAGCCCCAGCATTTT.

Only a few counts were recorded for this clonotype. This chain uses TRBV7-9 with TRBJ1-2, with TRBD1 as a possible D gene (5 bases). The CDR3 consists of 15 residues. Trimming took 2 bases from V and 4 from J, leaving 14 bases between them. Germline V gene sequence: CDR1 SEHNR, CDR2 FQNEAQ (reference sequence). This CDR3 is CASSLYRGGGYGYTF. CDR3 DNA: TGTGCCAGCAGCTTATATAGGGGCGGAGGCTATGGCTACACCTTC.

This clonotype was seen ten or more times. In DNA form, the CDR3 reads TGTGCCAGCAGTTTATGGTTTAGGGACACATATAGCAATCAGCCCCAGCATTTT. Encoded protein: CASSLWFRDTYSNQPQHF. The chain links TRBV28 to TRBJ1-5; possible D gene TRBD1, 6 bases. CDR1 and CDR2 (germline): MDHEN, SYDVKM. The CDR3 length is 18 residues. Trimming took 0 bases from V and 0 from J, leaving 15 bases between them. The variable domain in full, completed from reference TRBV28 and TRBJ1-5, reads DVKVTQSSRYLVKRTGEKVFLECVQDMDHENMFWYRQDPGLGLRLIYFSYDVKMKEKGDIPEGYSVSREKKERFSLILESASTNQTSMYLCASSLWFRDTYSNQPQHFGDGTRLSIL.

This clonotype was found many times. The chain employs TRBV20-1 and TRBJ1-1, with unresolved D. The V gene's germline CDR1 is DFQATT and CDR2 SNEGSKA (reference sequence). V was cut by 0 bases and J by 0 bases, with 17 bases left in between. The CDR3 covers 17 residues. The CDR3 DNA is TGCAGTGCTAGAGATCGGTTGGGCGGCTCAATGAACACTGAAGCTTTCTTT. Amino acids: CSARDRLGGSMNTEAFF.

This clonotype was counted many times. The chain's CDR3 is CASGQLNTEAFF. The CDR3 region has the DNA TGTGCCAGTGGGCAGCTGAACACTGAAGCTTTCTTT. The J gene is TRBJ1-1, the V gene TRBV11-2, with no clear D. Germline lookup yields CDR1 SGHAT and CDR2 FQNNGV. The CDR3 extends over 12 amino acids. Trimming took 9 bases from V and 0 from J, leaving 8 bases between them.

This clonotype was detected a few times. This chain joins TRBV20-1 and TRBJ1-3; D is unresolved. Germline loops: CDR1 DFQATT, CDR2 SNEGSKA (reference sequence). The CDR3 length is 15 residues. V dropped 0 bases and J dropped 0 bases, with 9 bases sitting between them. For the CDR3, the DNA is TGCAGTGCTAGAGATGAGTCTCTCTCTGGAAACACCATATATTTT. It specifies CSARDESLSGNTIYF.

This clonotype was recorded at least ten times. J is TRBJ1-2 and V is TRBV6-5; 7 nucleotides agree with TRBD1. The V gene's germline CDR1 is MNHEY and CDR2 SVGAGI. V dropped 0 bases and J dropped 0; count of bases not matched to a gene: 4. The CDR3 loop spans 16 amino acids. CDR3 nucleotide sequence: TGTGCCAGCAGTTACTCGGACAGGATTTCTAACTATGGCTACACCTTC. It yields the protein CASSYSDRISNYGYTF.

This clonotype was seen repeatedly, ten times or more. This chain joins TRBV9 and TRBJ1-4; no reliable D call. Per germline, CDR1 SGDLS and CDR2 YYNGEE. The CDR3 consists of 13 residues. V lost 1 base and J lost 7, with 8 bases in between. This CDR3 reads CASSVSTGEKLFF. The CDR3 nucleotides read TGTGCCAGCAGCGTATCGACTGGTGAAAAACTGTTTTTT.

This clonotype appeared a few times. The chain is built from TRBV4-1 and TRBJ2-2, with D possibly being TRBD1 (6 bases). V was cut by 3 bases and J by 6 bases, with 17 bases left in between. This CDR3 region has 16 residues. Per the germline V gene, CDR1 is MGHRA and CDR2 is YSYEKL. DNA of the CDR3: TGCGCCAGCAGCCATCACACAGGGAAGGCCGCCGGGGAGCTGTTTTTT. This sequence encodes CASSHHTGKAAGELFF.

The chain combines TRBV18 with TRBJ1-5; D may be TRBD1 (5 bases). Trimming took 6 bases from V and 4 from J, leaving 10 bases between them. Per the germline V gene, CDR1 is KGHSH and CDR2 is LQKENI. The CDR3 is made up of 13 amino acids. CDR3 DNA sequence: TGTGCCAGCTCCCCAGAGGGGAATCAGCCCCAGCATTTT. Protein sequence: CASSPEGNQPQHF.

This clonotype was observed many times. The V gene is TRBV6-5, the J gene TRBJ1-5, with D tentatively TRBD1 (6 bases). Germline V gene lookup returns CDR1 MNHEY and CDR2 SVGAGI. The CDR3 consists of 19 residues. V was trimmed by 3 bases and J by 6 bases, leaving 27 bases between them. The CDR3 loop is CASSYRPLQGWAQGQPQHF. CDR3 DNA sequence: TGTGCCAGCAGTTATAGGCCCTTGCAGGGATGGGCACAGGGTCAGCCCCAGCATTTT.

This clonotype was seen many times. The CDR3 loop is CSGGANTGELFF. The CDR3 DNA reads TGCAGCGGGGGGGCGAACACCGGGGAGCTGTTTTTT. The chain recombines TRBV29-1 with TRBJ2-2, with D perhaps matching TRBD2 (6 bases). Between the trimmed V and J ends, which lost 7 bases and 0 bases, there was a span of 6 bases. The CDR3 runs 12 residues. Per the germline V gene, CDR1 is SQVTM and CDR2 is ANQGSEA.

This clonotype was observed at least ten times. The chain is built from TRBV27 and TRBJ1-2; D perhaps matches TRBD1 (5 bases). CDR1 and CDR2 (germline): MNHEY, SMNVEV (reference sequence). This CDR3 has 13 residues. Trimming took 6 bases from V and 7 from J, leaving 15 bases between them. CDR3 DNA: TGTGCCAGCAGGGGGGGAGTCATGAGTGGCTACACCTTC. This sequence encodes CASRGGVMSGYTF.

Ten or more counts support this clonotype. CDR3 amino acids: CASSFGQPLNYGYTF. DNA for the CDR3: TGTGCCAGCAGCTTTGGACAGCCCCTGAACTATGGCTACACCTTC. This chain joins TRBV7-9 and TRBJ1-2, with TRBD1 as a possible D gene (6 bases). This CDR3 contains 15 residues. Germline-derived CDR1 and CDR2 are SEHNR and FQNEAQ (reference sequence). Trimming cost V 3 bases and J 2 bases, with 13 bases left between them.